The source of this T cell receptor beta chain is a study of OX40 agonist ivuxolimab in advanced cancers. Study summary: Allowance was made for prior anti-PD-1, anti-PD-L1 or anti-CTLA-4 therapy, and roughly 39% had some. Study observations and caveats: Both CD4+ and CD8+ T cell populations in blood had undergone clonal expansion by week 6 at 0.1 to 3.0 mg/kg.

For this clone: Its antigen remains unidentified.

TCRdb's copy holds only in-frame clones and misses some; the assay was immunoSEQ multiplex PCR. The sample holds 55,000 to 60,000 clones; about 81% are singletons and the top ten take 0.75%. From germline, CDR1 is SEHNR and CDR2 FQNEAQ (reference sequence). Trimming removed 1 base at V and 7 bases at J, with 8 bases between. This CDR3 spans 14 amino acids. The source is an adult with an advanced solid tumor such as melanoma, head and neck, liver or kidney cancer. Here the sequenced sample was CD4+ or CD8+ T cells sorted from blood, taken in a trial of the OX40 agonist ivuxolimab. This chain uses TRBV7-9 with TRBJ1-6; no clear D. The CDR3 region has the DNA TGTGCCAGCAGCTTAGAGGCAGACAATTCACCCCTCCACTTT. This codes for CASSLEADNSPLHF.